The sequence of this T cell receptor (beta chain) was determined in a study of CD8+CD57+ T cells in acquired aplastic anemia. Overall study results and limits: Patients and controls were not found to differ significantly in CD8+ Simpson's diversity.

Genomic DNA acted as the template from which TCR beta VDJ combination and CDR3 sequence profiling were carried out. TCRdb passed the reads through MiXCR, listing each CDR3 protein once. The sample carries around 80,000 distinct CDR3 sequences, about 70% recorded once. Trimming cost V 6 bases and J 5 bases, with 17 bases left between them. Germline V gives CDR1 KGHSY, CDR2 FQNENV. The CDR3 runs to 14 residues. Of note for this clonotype: The antigen remains undetermined.

By flow cytometry, patients selected for sequencing had shown an expansion of CD8+CD57+ cells. This clonotype originated in a human donor with aplastic anemia. Material for sequencing was sorted CD4+, CD8+, or CD8+CD57+ T cells (not recorded which) from PBMCs. The chain has TRBV16 and TRBJ2-7, with a weak D call TRBD1 (5 bases). CDR3 bases: TGTGCCAGCAGTTCGTCAGGGATCGCCCACGAGCAGTACTTC. It specifies CASSSSGIAHEQYF.